This TCR beta chain originates from a study of cytomegalovirus exposure and HLA in healthy donors. Whole-study context: An analysis done earlier identified about 100 million unique TCR beta sequences from about 180 million T cells. Of all 400 or so donors who were genotyped, 81% belonged to the Caucasian-associated ancestry cluster.

This CDR3 has 17 amino acids. Deletions cut 6 bases from V and 0 bases from J, with 20 bases between. The V gene's germline CDR1 is SEHNR and CDR2 FQNEAQ (reference sequence). There are a few counts of this clone. PCR involved 60 Vbeta and 13 Jbeta primers. Using immunoSEQ multiplex PCR, the repertoire was profiled, and TCRdb retains in-frame clones only, with some absent. The sample has some 91,000 clones; around 76% are singletons. This TCR was recovered from a man aged 35-49 years in good health and CMV-seropositive. The rearrangement joins TRBV7-9 to TRBJ2-5, with a possible D match to TRBD2 (5 bases). Sequences were obtained from PBMCs. CDR3 in amino acids: CASSQTRGGLYQETQYF. CDR3 nucleotide sequence: TGTGCCAGCAGTCAAACCCGCGGAGGCCTGTACCAAGAGACCCAGTACTTC.